This T cell receptor beta chain was captured by sequencing in a study of CXCR3-negative and CXCR3-positive naive CD8 T cells. Naivety in CD8+ T cells corresponded to a CD45RO-CCR7+CD27+CD95- phenotype. Study results and caveats: Greater hydrophobicity was found in TRB CDR3s of CXCR3-positive naive cells than of CXCR3-negative naive cells. For the naive subsets, surface CD5 was similar, and TCR strength was inferred from TRB CDR3 properties.

The CDR3 covers 14 residues. Germline V gene lookup returns CDR1 SEHNR and CDR2 FQNEAQ (reference sequence). With respect to this clonotype: Its antigen is currently unknown.

The study made its TRB cDNA libraries by 5' RACE, adding UMI labels. TCRdb reprocessed the 5' RACE reads; each CDR3 protein has one entry and no DNA is given. The data include roughly 110,000 distinct CDR3 sequences; the top ten clones carry more than 0.35%. The sample consisted of naive CXCR3+ CD8+ T cells from blood. This sample's subset: CD45RO-CCR7+CD27+CD95- naive CD8+ T cells expressing CXCR3 (TNR3+). The sequence was obtained from a human donor in good health. Some clones in this sample may be carry-over from other donors' samples. The chain is built from TRBV7-9 and TRBJ1-2; as DNA is missing, the TRBD1 call by TCRdb cannot be tested. CDR3 protein: CASSLGQGNYGYTF.